Following are 29 T cell receptor beta chains from one sample sequenced in a study of human thymus T cells. Some clones are missing from TCRdb's copy, which holds only in-frame ones; the method was immunoSEQ multiplex PCR. Of tens of thousands of clones listed, 85% to 95% are singletons. Sequencing was carried out using blood. Source of these receptors: a boy under two years old with a congenital heart defect but otherwise immunologically healthy.

This clone was seen just once. The CDR3 nucleotides read TGTGCCAGCAGCACGGGGACAGGAGGGGAGCTGTTTTTT. Its protein is CASSTGTGGELFF. J is TRBJ2-2 and V is TRBV7-2, with 8 positions matching TRBD1. J was trimmed by 8 bases and V by 5 bases; bases with no gene match: 4. The germline gives CDR1 SGHTA, CDR2 FQGNSA. The CDR3 spans 13 residues. Based on the CDR3 plus reference TRBV7-2 and TRBJ2-2, the full variable domain is GAGVSQSPSNKVTEKGKDVELRCDPISGHTALYWYRQSLGQGLEFLIYFQGNSAPDKSGLPSDRFSAERTGGSVSTLTIQRTQQEDSAVYLCASSTGTGGELFFGEGSRLTVL.

J is TRBJ2-1 and V is TRBV5-4; 13 bases are a match to TRBD2. The CDR3 sequence is 17 residues long. CDR1 is SGHNT, CDR2 YYREEE, per germline (reference sequence). Trimming at V came to 0 bases and at J to 5 bases, leaving 5 bases not matched to a gene. The CDR3 region has the DNA TGTGCCAGCAGCTTGGATTCGACTAGCGGGGGGCACAATGAGCAGTTCTTC. Protein sequence: CASSLDSTSGGHNEQFF. The full variable domain, completed using reference TRBV5-4 and TRBJ2-1, is ETGVTQSPTHLIKTRGQQVTLRCSSQSGHNTVSWYQQALGQGPQFIFQYYREEENGRGNFPPRFSGLQFPNYSSELNVNALELDDSALYLCASSLDSTSGGHNEQFFGPGTRLTVL.

CDR3 protein: CRPTGGTEQFF. The DNA of the CDR3 is TGCAGACCAACAGGGGGCACTGAGCAGTTCTTC. This sequence joins TRBV20-1 and TRBJ2-1; 9 nucleotides line up with TRBD1. CDR1 and CDR2 from the germline V gene are DFQATT and SNEGSKA (reference sequence). The CDR3 has 11 amino acids.

V usage is TRBV7-2 and J usage is TRBJ1-2; 9 nucleotides match TRBD1. The CDR3 consists of 14 residues. Per germline, CDR1 SGHTA and CDR2 FQGNSA. Unmatched junction bases numbered 4, after V lost 4 bases and J lost 4 bases. CDR3 region: CASSSKTGGYGYTF. The DNA of the CDR3 is TGTGCCAGCAGCTCCAAGACAGGGGGCTATGGCTACACCTTC.

This rearrangement joins TRBV4-3 to TRBJ2-2; 7 bases align to TRBD1. This CDR3 is 15 amino acids long. CDR1 LGHNA and CDR2 YSLEER come from the germline V gene. The V segment lost 2 bases and the J segment 7 bases; nucleotides outside the gene matches: 7. The CDR3 DNA reads as TGCGCCAGCAGCCAATATCAGGGGGTTGGCGGGGAGCTGTTTTTT. Amino acids: CASSQYQGVGGELFF.

Only a few counts were recorded for this clone. This chain connects TRBV5-6 to TRBJ1-2, with D tentatively TRBD1 (6 bases). Germline assignment: CDR1 SGHDT and CDR2 YYEEEE. V dropped 4 bases and J dropped 2 bases, with 12 bases sitting between them. This CDR3 region has 14 residues. The chain's CDR3 is CASSRIQGNYGYTF. CDR3 in DNA: TGTGCCAGCAGCCGTATCCAGGGGAACTATGGCTACACCTTC.

The rearrangement links TRBV6-5 to TRBJ2-7; TRBD1 aligns across 10 bases. This CDR3 region has 14 residues. The ends lost 7 bases at V and 3 bases at J; junction bases unmatched: 6. Per germline, CDR1 MNHEY and CDR2 SVGAGI. CDR3 region: CASMPGTGVYEQYF. In nucleotides, the CDR3 is TGTGCCAGCATGCCTGGGACAGGGGTCTACGAGCAGTACTTC.

In regard to this clone: One junction end does not reproduce the germline sequence, and a read error may be involved. This chain links TRBV28 with TRBJ2-3; the D gene is possibly TRBD2 (6 bases). Germline V gives CDR1 MDHEN, CDR2 SYDVKM. The CDR3 sequence is 12 residues long. The chain's CDR3 is CASSFSGLWRDF. The CDR3, as DNA: TGTGCCAGCAGTTTCAGCGGCCTCTGGAGGGATTTT.

The DNA of the CDR3 is TGCGCCAGCAGCCAGGGACGGGGCTCCTACAATGAGCAGTTCTTC. This gives the protein CASSQGRGSYNEQFF. The V call is TRBV4-3, the J call TRBJ2-1, with D possibly called TRBD1 or TRBD2 (5 bases each). V dropped 3 bases and J dropped 0 bases, with 9 bases sitting between them. This CDR3 is built from 15 residues. Germline V lookup: CDR1 LGHNA, CDR2 YSLEER.

As DNA, the CDR3 is TGTGCCAGTAGTATAGATCAATGGGACATGGAAGGCTACACCTTC. Protein: CASSIDQWDMEGYTF. The rearrangement uses TRBV19 and TRBJ1-2; a possible D gene is TRBD1 (6 bases). This CDR3 comprises 15 residues. V lost 0 bases and J 8 bases, leaving 16 bases between the germline ends. CDR1 LNHDA and CDR2 SQIVND come from the germline V gene (reference sequence).

The rearrangement uses TRBV29-1 and TRBJ2-3; D tentatively fits TRBD1 or TRBD2 (6 bases each). Trimming removed 8 bases at V and 0 bases at J, with 15 bases between. There are 14 residues in the CDR3. Germline V gene data show CDR1 as SQVTM and CDR2 as ANQGSEA. CDR3 sequence reads: CSSFGGHSTDTQYF. In DNA, the CDR3 is TGCAGCTCCTTCGGGGGACATAGCACAGATACGCAGTATTTT.

The chain couples TRBV4-3 to TRBJ2-2; perhaps D is TRBD1 or TRBD2 (5 bases each). The length of the CDR3 is 16 residues. The germline V gene encodes CDR1 LGHNA and CDR2 YSLEER. Trimming left V 2 bases short and J 4 bases short, with 14 bases between. The CDR3 loop is CASSQNTGTPTGELFF. In nucleotides, the CDR3 is TGCGCCAGCAGCCAAAACACCGGGACGCCCACCGGGGAGCTGTTTTTT.

The chain joins TRBV29-1 to TRBJ2-2; tentatively, D is TRBD2 (7 bases). This CDR3 comprises 15 residues. V lost 0 bases, J lost 4 bases, and 12 bases lay in between. Germline-derived CDR1 and CDR2 are SQVTM and ANQGSEA. CDR3 DNA sequence: TGCAGCGTTGAAGAATTGGGGGGGGCCACCGGGGAGCTGTTTTTT. Encoded protein: CSVEELGGATGELFF.

This chain links TRBV11-3 with TRBJ2-5, with D possibly being TRBD2 (6 bases). Between the trimmed V and J ends, which lost 6 bases and 3 bases, there was a span of 11 bases. This CDR3 has 13 amino acids. Looked up from germline, CDR1 is SGHNT and CDR2 is YENEEA. CDR3 DNA: TGTGCCAGCAGTCGGGACTCCAAAGAGACCCAGTACTTC. It specifies CASSRDSKETQYF. The complete variable domain, with remaining parts taken from reference TRBV11-3 and TRBJ2-5, reads EAGVVQSPRYKIIEKKQPVAFWCNPISGHNTLYWYLQNLGQGPELLIRYENEEAVDDSQLPKDRFSAERLKGVDSTLKIQPAELGDSAVYLCASSRDSKETQYFGPGTRLLVL.

The chain carries TRBV9 and TRBJ2-3; TRBD2 agrees at 9 bases. In germline, CDR1 is SGDLS, CDR2 YYNGEE. The CDR3 has 14 residues. V shed 0 bases, J shed 6 bases, and the junction held 2 bases outside the gene matches. CDR3 bases: TGTGCCAGCAGCGTAGCTGGACTAGCGGATACGCAGTATTTT. The encoded protein is CASSVAGLADTQYF. The complete variable domain, with remaining parts taken from reference TRBV9 and TRBJ2-3, reads DSGVTQTPKHLITATGQRVTLRCSPRSGDLSVYWYQQSLDQGLQFLIQYYNGEERAKGNILERFSAQQFPDLHSELNLSSLELGDSALYFCASSVAGLADTQYFGPGTRLTVL.

In the case of this clone: Distinct nucleotide sequences in the sample also encode this CDR3. This rearrangement joins TRBV5-6 to TRBJ2-1, with D uncertain. This CDR3 region has 12 residues. Per germline, CDR1 SGHDT and CDR2 YYEEEE. V dropped 0 bases and J dropped 6 bases, with 4 bases sitting between them. CDR3 loop: CASSLGGNEQFF. CDR3 nucleotides: TGTGCCAGCAGCTTGGGGGGCAATGAGCAGTTCTTC.

The J gene is TRBJ2-3, the V gene TRBV2; TRBD2 aligns across 12 bases. The CDR3 contains 14 residues. The junction had 4 bases not matched to a gene; V was cut back by 6 bases and J by 6 bases. The germline CDR1 and CDR2 sequences are SNHLY and FYNNEI. The CDR3 DNA is TGTGCCAGCAGCGGACTAGCGGGGTTGGATACGCAGTATTTT. Its translation is CASSGLAGLDTQYF.

CDR3 region: CASSPGLAGVFTGELFF. In DNA form, the CDR3 reads TGTGCCAGCAGTCCTGGACTAGCGGGGGTCTTCACCGGGGAGCTGTTTTTT. The rearrangement uses TRBV27 and TRBJ2-2, with TRBD2 matching over 13 bases. This CDR3 comprises 17 residues. V was pared by 5 bases and J by 4 bases, with 7 bases of the junction left unmatched. Germline CDR1 MNHEY, CDR2 SMNVEV (reference sequence).

The chain is built from TRBV4-3 and TRBJ2-5; 10 bases agree with TRBD1. Germline values: CDR1 LGHNA, CDR2 YSLEER. The ends lost 4 bases at V and 2 bases at J; junction bases unmatched: 4. The CDR3 is made up of 15 amino acids. The DNA for the CDR3 is TGCGCCAGCAGCCCCGAGGACAGGGGGCAAGAGACCCAGTACTTC. This codes for CASSPEDRGQETQYF.

The V call is TRBV5-4, the J call TRBJ2-7, with 8 bases identical to TRBD2. This CDR3 spans 14 amino acids. V lost 0 bases to trimming and J lost 3 bases; unmatched junction nucleotides: 2. CDR1 and CDR2 from the germline V gene are SGHNT and YYREEE (reference sequence). CDR3 in amino acids: CASSLASGGYEQYF. CDR3 DNA: TGTGCCAGCAGCTTGGCCAGCGGGGGCTACGAGCAGTACTTC.

The V gene is TRBV18, the J gene TRBJ2-1; D possibly uses TRBD1 or TRBD2 (5 bases each). V was clipped by 6 bases and J by 4 bases, with 10 bases between them. The CDR3 spans 13 residues. From germline, CDR1 is KGHSH and CDR2 LQKENI. In DNA form, the CDR3 reads TGTGCCAGCTCTCCGGGGCAATACAATGAGCAGTTCTTC. Translating gives CASSPGQYNEQFF. Combining the CDR3 with reference TRBV18 and TRBJ2-1 gives the whole variable domain NAGVMQNPRHLVRRRGQEARLRCSPMKGHSHVYWYRQLPEEGLKFMVYLQKENIIDESGMPKERFSAEFPKEGPSILRIQQVVRGDSAAYFCASSPGQYNEQFFGPGTRLTVL.

This sequence joins TRBV6-6 and TRBJ1-2; 7 positions agree with TRBD1. Germline CDR1 reads MNHNY; CDR2 reads SVGAGI (reference sequence). J was trimmed by 5 bases and V by 2 bases; bases with no gene match: 5. The CDR3 spans 14 residues. The CDR3 protein is CASSYPGDSYGYTF. DNA for the CDR3: TGTGCCAGCAGTTACCCGGGGGACAGTTATGGCTACACCTTC.

The rearrangement joins TRBV28 to TRBJ1-4, with D tentatively TRBD1 (5 bases). The CDR3 runs to 15 residues. V lost 6 bases and J lost 8, with 19 bases in between. Germline V gene sequence: CDR1 MDHEN, CDR2 SYDVKM. The CDR3 loop is CASSPGAPGREKLFF. The CDR3 bases are TGTGCCAGCAGCCCCGGGGCCCCAGGGAGGGAAAAACTGTTTTTT.

The rearrangement uses TRBV5-1 and TRBJ2-3, with a tentative D call TRBD1 (5 bases). Germline V lookup: CDR1 SGHRS, CDR2 YFSETQ. V was trimmed by 0 bases and J by 2 bases, leaving 16 bases between them. CDR3 size: 17 residues. CDR3 DNA: TGCGCCAGCAGCTTGGCCTCCGACAGCCGCTCCACAGATACGCAGTATTTT. As protein: CASSLASDSRSTDTQYF.

There are a few counts of this clone. CDR3 region: CAWRRGGEAFF. The CDR3 DNA follows: TGTGCCTGGAGGAGGGGAGGGGAAGCTTTCTTT. The chain employs TRBV30 and TRBJ1-1; D is perhaps TRBD1 (5 bases). Trimming removed 3 bases at V and 8 bases at J, with 10 bases between. This CDR3 spans 11 amino acids. CDR1 is GTSNPN and CDR2 is SVGIG in the germline V gene (reference sequence). Full variable domain (outside the CDR3, taken from reference TRBV30 and TRBJ1-1): SQTIHQWPATLVQPVGSPLSLECTVEGTSNPNLYWYRQAAGRGLQLLFYSVGIGQISSEVPQNLSASRPQDRQFILSSKKLLLSDSGFYLCAWRRGGEAFFGQGTRLTVV.

The chain links TRBV27 to TRBJ2-3; a possible D gene is TRBD1 (5 bases). The germline gives CDR1 MNHEY, CDR2 SMNVEV (reference sequence). Trimming removed 4 bases from V and 0 bases from J, with 11 bases in between. The CDR3 runs 15 residues. The CDR3 sequence is CASSSQGYSTDTQYF. For the CDR3, the DNA is TGTGCCAGCAGTTCCCAGGGATATAGCACAGATACGCAGTATTTT.

This chain uses TRBV7-9 with TRBJ1-3, with 7 bases fitting TRBD1. The CDR3 contains 15 residues. In germline, CDR1 is SEHNR, CDR2 FQNEAQ (reference sequence). V lost 6 bases to trimming and J lost 1 base; unmatched junction nucleotides: 6. The CDR3 is CASRPDRVSGNTIYF. Written as DNA, the CDR3 is TGTGCCAGCAGACCAGACAGGGTTTCTGGAAACACCATATATTTT.

The rearrangement links TRBV2 to TRBJ2-2; no clear D. V gave up 4 bases and J gave up 3 bases, with 15 bases separating them. Germline V CDR1 and CDR2: SNHLY, FYNNEI. This CDR3 spans 16 amino acids. CDR3: CASSALYPAHTGELFF. CDR3 in DNA: TGTGCCAGCAGTGCCTTATATCCGGCCCACACCGGGGAGCTGTTTTTT. The full variable domain, in which reference TRBV2 and TRBJ2-2 provide the parts outside the CDR3, is EPEVTQTPSHQVTQMGQEVILRCVPISNHLYFYWYRQILGQKVEFLVSFYNNEISEKSEIFDDQFSVERPDGSNFTLKIRSTKLEDSAMYFCASSALYPAHTGELFFGEGSRLTVL.

V gene TRBV4-2 combines with J gene TRBJ2-5; no definite D call. This CDR3 has 11 residues. Trimming removed 0 bases at V and 4 bases at J, with 0 bases between. Germline V gene data show CDR1 as LGHNA and CDR2 as YNFKEQ. CDR3 sequence reads: CASSQEETQYF. CDR3 bases: TGTGCCAGCAGCCAAGAAGAGACCCAGTACTTC.